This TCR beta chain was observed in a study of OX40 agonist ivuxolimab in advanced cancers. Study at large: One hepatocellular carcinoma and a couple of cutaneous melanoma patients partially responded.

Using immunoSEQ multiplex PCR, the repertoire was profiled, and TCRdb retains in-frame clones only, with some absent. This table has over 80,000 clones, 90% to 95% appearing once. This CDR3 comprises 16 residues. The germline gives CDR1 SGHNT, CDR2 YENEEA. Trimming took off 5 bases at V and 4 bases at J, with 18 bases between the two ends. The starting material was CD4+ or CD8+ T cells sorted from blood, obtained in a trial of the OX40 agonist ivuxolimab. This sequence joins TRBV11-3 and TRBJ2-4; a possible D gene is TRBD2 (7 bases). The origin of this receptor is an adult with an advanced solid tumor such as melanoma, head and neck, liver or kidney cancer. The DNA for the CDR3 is TGTGCCAGCAGCCCAAGGGGGGGAGGGTCGAAAAACATTCAGTACTTC. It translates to CASSPRGGGSKNIQYF.